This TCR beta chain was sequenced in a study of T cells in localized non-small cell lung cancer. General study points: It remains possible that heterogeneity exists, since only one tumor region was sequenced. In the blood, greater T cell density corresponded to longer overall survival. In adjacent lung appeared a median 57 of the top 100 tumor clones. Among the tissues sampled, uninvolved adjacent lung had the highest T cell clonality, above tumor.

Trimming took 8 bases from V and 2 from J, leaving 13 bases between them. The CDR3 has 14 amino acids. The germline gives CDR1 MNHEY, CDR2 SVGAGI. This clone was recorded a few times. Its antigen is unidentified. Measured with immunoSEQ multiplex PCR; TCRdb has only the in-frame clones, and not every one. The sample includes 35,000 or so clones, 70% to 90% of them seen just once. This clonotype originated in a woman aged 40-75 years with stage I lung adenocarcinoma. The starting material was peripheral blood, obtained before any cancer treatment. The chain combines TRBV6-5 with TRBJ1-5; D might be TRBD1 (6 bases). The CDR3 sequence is CASGGLPGNQPQHF. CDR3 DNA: TGTGCCAGCGGGGGGCTGCCTGGCAATCAGCCCCAGCATTTT.